This TCR beta chain came from a study of blood T cell repertoires in COVID-19. As for the study in general: From the United States, Italy and Spain came samples of acute and convalescent COVID-19. PBMCs, B-cell-depleted T cells, or T cells were the source of the cDNA or gDNA that made up the material.

As originally analysed: The authors estimated nucleated cell counts from reference gene primer amplification. Measured with immunoSEQ multiplex PCR; TCRdb has only the in-frame clones, and not every one. V and J calls and clone size are copied from that table; D and trimming were computed from the DNA. The sample lists around 150,000 clones; 85% to 90% were seen once. The CDR3 contains 14 residues. CDR1 is SNHLY, CDR2 FYNNEI, per germline. Trimming took off 3 bases at V and 4 bases at J, with 12 bases between the two ends. The V gene is TRBV2, the J gene TRBJ1-2, with D uncertain. The sample taken for sequencing was peripheral blood. The TCR was taken from a woman in her fifties or sixties with active COVID-19. CDR3 DNA: TGTGCCAGCAGTGAGACGGCGGGTAGCTATGGCTACACCTTC. The encoded protein is CASSETAGSYGYTF.